This T cell receptor (beta chain) was obtained from a study of cytomegalovirus exposure and HLA in healthy donors. Study-wide results and caveats: Highest at DRB1 and lowest at HLA-C, TCR association rates differed among HLA loci in a later analysis. Altogether, 164 TCR beta chains were recorded as cytomegalovirus-associated.

PCR used 60 Vbeta primers and 13 Jbeta primers. Using immunoSEQ multiplex PCR, the repertoire was profiled, and TCRdb retains in-frame clones only, with some absent. This table holds 100,000 to 150,000 clones, just over 70% found once. A remark on this clone: Its antigen remains unknown.

Germline V gene sequence: CDR1 SGHAT, CDR2 FQNNGV. With 1 base removed from V and 4 bases from J, the gap between germline ends came to 10 bases. The CDR3 is made up of 15 amino acids. The sequence came from a woman aged 60 to 75 in good health and CMV-seropositive. Sequencing input: PBMCs. The chain joins TRBV11-2 to TRBJ2-2, with a tentative D call TRBD2 (6 bases). The CDR3 here is CASSLGGAATGELFF. The CDR3 DNA reads as TGTGCCAGCAGCTTAGGCGGGGCAGCCACCGGGGAGCTGTTTTTT.